The clone carrying this T cell receptor (beta chain) came up a few times. The antigen is undetermined. The data stem from a study of T cells after yellow fever vaccination. Study-wide findings and caveats: High-abundance clonotypes from the bulk population could contaminate FACS-sorted repertoires.

V was clipped by 1 base and J by 3 bases, with 9 bases between them. The CDR3 is 13 amino acids. CDR1 is DFQATT, CDR2 SNEGSKA, per germline (reference sequence). They built TCR cDNA with 5'RACE template switching, a step that put in a universal primer site and UMIs. TCRdb redid the calling of the 5' RACE reads with MiXCR, one entry per CDR3 protein. The sample contains some 320,000 distinct CDR3 sequences, roughly 4.3% of which appear only once. The chain is built from TRBV20-1 and TRBJ2-5, with D possibly TRBD1 on 5 matching bases. This TCR derives from a young man who received the YFV17D yellow fever vaccine. The input for sequencing was PBMCs, taken 15 days after the yellow fever booster vaccination. Written as DNA, the CDR3 is TGCAGTGCTAGAGCTCCAGGGAAAGAGACCCAGTACTTC. The encoded protein is CSARAPGKETQYF.